Listed below are T cell receptor beta chains from one sample, sequenced in a study of cytomegalovirus exposure and HLA in healthy donors. Generated by immunoSEQ multiplex PCR, the TCRdb table keeps only in-frame clones and is missing some. The sample holds around 130,000 clones, 70% to 90% seen once. Material: PBMCs. Source of these receptors: a woman in her twenties or thirties in good health and CMV-seronegative. Each CDR3 is given with its conserved first and last residue. The D gene is left open where the match is weak. Clone size appears in some rows only: once, few, many, or a class for an expanded clone.

TRBJ1-6	-	TRBV13	-	TGTGCCAGCAGCTTAAAGTTGAGCTCCTATAATTCACCCCTCCACTTT	CASSLKLSSYNSPLHF
TRBJ2-2	TRBD1	TRBV7-6	-	TGTGCCAGCAGACCCCCGGGACAGGGGTCCACAACCGGGGAGCTGTTTTTT	CASRPPGQGSTTGELFF
TRBJ2-7	-	TRBV27	-	TGTGCCAGCAGCCCCAGGGTTTCCTACGAGCAGTACTTC	CASSPRVSYEQYF
TRBJ1-2	-	TRBV6-6	-	TGTGCCAGCAGTTACTCCACAGGGTTAAGTGGCTACACCTTC	CASSYSTGLSGYTF
TRBJ1-4	TRBD1	TRBV13	once	TGTGCCAGCAGCGACCCGGGACAGTCTAATGAAAAACTGTTTTTT	CASSDPGQSNEKLFF
TRBJ2-7	TRBD2	TRBV9	-	TGTGCCAGCAGCCCCCAAGGGCTAGCGGCACCCTACGAGCAGTACTTC	CASSPQGLAAPYEQYF
TRBJ1-1	TRBD1	TRBV9	once	TGTGCCAGCAGCTCGGGGACAGGGGGCACTGAAGCTTTCTTT	CASSSGTGGTEAFF
TRBJ1-1	-	TRBV11-1	-	TGTGCCAGCAGTGAAGGGGCAGGCGGAGAAGCTTTCTTT	CASSEGAGGEAFF
TRBJ1-1	-	TRBV5-4	few	TGTGCCAGCAGCTTGGGACAGAATAAGTTCTTT	CASSLGQNKFF
TRBJ1-4	-	TRBV2	-	TGTGCCAGCAGTGGGGGCAGGGCGGCTGAAAAACTGTTTTTT	CASSGGRAAEKLFF
TRBJ1-2	-	TRBV7-8	-	TGTGCCAGCAGCTTAGGTGGAGAAGGCTATGGCTACACCTTC	CASSLGGEGYGYTF
TRBJ1-2	-	TRBV5-6	-	TGTGCCAGCAGCTTGGTTCAGGCGGGTAGCTATGGCTACACCTTC	CASSLVQAGSYGYTF
TRBJ2-7	-	TRBV7-2	-	TGTGCCAGCAGCGCTGGGGGGGCTTCCTACGAGCAGTACTTC	CASSAGGASYEQYF
TRBJ2-7	-	TRBV5-4	-	TGTGCCGGCGGTTGGATGGGGCAGGGCTACGAGCAGTACTTC	CAGGWMGQGYEQYF
TRBJ2-5	TRBD2	TRBV13	once	TGTGCCAGCAGCCGAGCGGGGGGGCCAGAGACCCAGTACTTC	CASSRAGGPETQYF
TRBJ1-2	-	TRBV4-3	-	TGCGCCAGCAGCCAAACACCATCGCCCTATGGCTACACCTTC	CASSQTPSPYGYTF
TRBJ1-6	-	TRBV5-1	-	TGCGCCAGCAGCTTTATAGCCGGATCTAATTCACCCCTCCACTTT	CASSFIAGSNSPLHF
TRBJ2-7	TRBD1	TRBV5-4	-	TGTGCCAGCAGCTTGAGGACAGGGGAGTCCTACGAGCAGTACTTC	CASSLRTGESYEQYF
TRBJ1-2	TRBD1	TRBV19	few	TGTGCCAGTAGTATGCCGGGACAGGGGTTTCGTGGCTACACCTTC	CASSMPGQGFRGYTF
TRBJ2-7	TRBD1	TRBV11-2	-	TGTGCCAGCAGCTTAGGGGACAGTACCTCCTACGAGCAGTACTTC	CASSLGDSTSYEQYF
TRBJ1-1	-	TRBV6-1	-	TGTGCCAGCAGTGGTCACAGGGTGGCTTTCTTT	CASSGHRVAFF
TRBJ1-3	-	TRBV5-6	-	TGTGCCAGCAGCTTGGGGCCCCCAGTGTCTGGAAACACCATATATTTT	CASSLGPPVSGNTIYF
TRBJ2-5	-	TRBV27	-	TGTGCCAGCAGTTGGGAGACGCAAGAGACCCAGTACTTC	CASSWETQETQYF
TRBJ1-2	TRBD1	TRBV7-3	-	TGTGCCAGCAGCTTAGCGGCAGGGGGCATTGACTATGGCTACACCTTC	CASSLAAGGIDYGYTF
TRBJ2-2	-	TRBV7-9	-	TGTGCCAGCAGCCGAGCTGGGAGTGGGGACACCGGGGAGCTGTTTTTT	CASSRAGSGDTGELFF
TRBJ1-6	TRBD1	TRBV7-9	once	TGTGCCAGCAGCTTAATAAGGGACAGGAGAAATTCACCCCTCCACTTT	CASSLIRDRRNSPLHF
TRBJ2-5	TRBD2	TRBV4-3	-	TGCGCCAGCAGCCCGGGACTAGCGGGGACAGAGACCCAGTACTTC	CASSPGLAGTETQYF
TRBJ1-1	TRBD1	TRBV2	-	TGTGCCAGCAGTCTGGTTTGGCGACAGGGTGAAGCTTTCTTT	CASSLVWRQGEAFF
TRBJ1-2	-	TRBV11-2	-	TGTGCCAGCAGACCCTCCCGTGGGGCTCCTAACTATGGCTACACCTTC	CASRPSRGAPNYGYTF
TRBJ1-1	-	TRBV30	-	TGTGCCTGGAGTGTACACAACACTGAAGCTTTCTTT	CAWSVHNTEAFF
TRBJ2-2	-	TRBV5-1	-	TGCGCCAGCAGCTTAGAACCCCCGCGTGAGCTGTTTTTT	CASSLEPPRELFF
TRBJ1-4	-	TRBV19	-	TGTGCCAGCGGGATGAGCGCATCAACTAATGAAAAACTGTTTTTT	CASGMSASTNEKLFF
TRBJ1-4	TRBD1	TRBV5-1	-	TGCGCCAGCAGCTGGGTCCGACAGGACAGGGGGATCAATGAAAAACTGTTTTTT	CASSWVRQDRGINEKLFF
TRBJ1-2	TRBD1	TRBV14	-	TGTGCCAGCAGCCAAGGAGAGTGGTTGACAGGGGGCATTGCGTATGGCTACACCTTC	CASSQGEWLTGGIAYGYTF
TRBJ2-7	TRBD1	TRBV11-2	-	TGTGCCAGCAGCCTACGCCCACCGGGACAGGGGGCCCGCGAGCAGTACTTC	CASSLRPPGQGAREQYF
TRBJ2-3	TRBD1	TRBV6-1	-	TGTGCCAGCAGCCCGACAGGGAGTAGCACAGATACGCAGTATTTT	CASSPTGSSTDTQYF
TRBJ2-7	TRBD1	TRBV2	-	TGTGCCAGCCTACAGGGGTTCTCCTACGAGCAGTACTTC	CASLQGFSYEQYF